This T cell receptor (beta chain) is drawn from a study of blood T cell repertoires in COVID-19. Background on the study: Whether acute or convalescent, the COVID-19 samples came from the United States, Italy and Spain.

This clone was observed a single time. Assay used: immunoSEQ multiplex PCR; TCRdb lists only in-frame clones, some missing. Of roughly 200,000 clones detected, less than 85% appear once; the ten largest clones hold roughly 5%. All enrollees were about 18 to 95 years old and from around 25 US areas. The germline gives CDR1 SEHNR, CDR2 FQNEAQ (reference sequence). Trimming took 1 base from V and 5 from J, leaving 15 bases between them. There are 17 residues in the CDR3. Sequenced sample: PBMCs or T cells enriched from blood (not recorded which). The chain has TRBV7-9 and TRBJ1-6; D unresolved. The sequence derives from a woman aged 60-70 years with acute COVID-19. This CDR3 reads CASSLVAGRANNSPLHF. The CDR3 DNA follows: TGTGCCAGCAGCTTAGTGGCGGGGAGGGCAAATAATTCACCCCTCCACTTT.